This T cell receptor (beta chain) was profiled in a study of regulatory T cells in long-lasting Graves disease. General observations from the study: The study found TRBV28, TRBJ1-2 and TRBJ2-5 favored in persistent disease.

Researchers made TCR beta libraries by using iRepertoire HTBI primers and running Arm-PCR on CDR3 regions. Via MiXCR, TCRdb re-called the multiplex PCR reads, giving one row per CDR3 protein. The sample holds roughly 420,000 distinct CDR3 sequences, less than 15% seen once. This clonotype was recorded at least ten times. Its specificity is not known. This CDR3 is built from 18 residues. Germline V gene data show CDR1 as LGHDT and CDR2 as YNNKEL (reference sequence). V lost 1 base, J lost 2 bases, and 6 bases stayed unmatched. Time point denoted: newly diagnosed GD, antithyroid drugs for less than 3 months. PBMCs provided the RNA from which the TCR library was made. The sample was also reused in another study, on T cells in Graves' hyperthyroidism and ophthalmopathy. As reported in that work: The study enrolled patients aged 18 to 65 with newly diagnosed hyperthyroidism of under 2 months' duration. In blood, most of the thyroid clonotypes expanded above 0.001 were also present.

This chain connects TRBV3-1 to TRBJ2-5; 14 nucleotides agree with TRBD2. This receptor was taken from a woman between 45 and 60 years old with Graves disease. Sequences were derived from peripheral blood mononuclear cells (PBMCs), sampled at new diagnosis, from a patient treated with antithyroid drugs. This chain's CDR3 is CASSQGLAGGPRQETQYF. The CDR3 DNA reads TGTGCCAGCAGCCAAGGACTAGCGGGAGGGCCAAGACAAGAGACCCAGTACTTC.